Presented here are 21 T cell receptor beta chains from one specimen sequenced in a study of blood T cell repertoires in COVID-19. Profiled with immunoSEQ multiplex PCR; TCRdb holds only in-frame clones, not every one. The sample includes 200,000 to 250,000 clones, more than 65% of them seen just once. The sample taken for sequencing was peripheral blood. These receptors were obtained from a woman of 80 years or more with acute or convalescent COVID-19.

CDR3 DNA: TGTGCCAGTAGTTACAACAGGGGAGAGACCCAGTACTTC. Translated, it gives CASSYNRGETQYF. The V call is TRBV19, the J call TRBJ2-5, with TRBD1 identical over 7 bases. Germline V gene lookup returns CDR1 LNHDA and CDR2 SQIVND (reference sequence). The CDR3 contains 13 residues. Trimming cost V 5 bases and J 4 bases; bases outside gene matches: 4.

This clone was observed a handful of times. The chain uses TRBV2 and TRBJ1-2; 8 positions agree with TRBD1. The V segment lost 8 bases and the J segment 7 bases; nucleotides outside the gene matches: 9. Germline CDR1 is SNHLY and CDR2 is FYNNEI. CDR3 length equals 13 residues. The CDR3, as DNA: TGTGCCAGCGAGGGCCAGGGGGCTGGTGGCTACACCTTC. Amino acids: CASEGQGAGGYTF.

In this sample, this clone turned up a few times. DNA of the CDR3: TGTGCCAGCAGCTCTGTTGGCACAGATACGCAGTATTTT. It is translated as CASSSVGTDTQYF. The chain combines TRBV7-3 with TRBJ2-3; D uncertain. Germline loops: CDR1 SGHTA, CDR2 FQGTGA. The CDR3 runs 13 residues. V was pared by 4 bases and J by 1 base, with 6 bases between.

This clone was counted a single time. The chain is built from TRBV28 and TRBJ1-1; the D is unclear. Trimming stripped 5 bases from V and 1 base from J, with 14 bases between. Germline V gives CDR1 MDHEN, CDR2 SYDVKM. There are 15 residues in the CDR3. The CDR3 loop reads CASSPVQSSNTEAFF. In DNA form, the CDR3 reads TGTGCCAGCAGTCCTGTACAGAGCTCGAACACTGAAGCTTTCTTT. The full variable domain, completed using reference TRBV28 and TRBJ1-1, is DVKVTQSSRYLVKRTGEKVFLECVQDMDHENMFWYRQDPGLGLRLIYFSYDVKMKEKGDIPEGYSVSREKKERFSLILESASTNQTSMYLCASSPVQSSNTEAFFGQGTRLTVV.

The chain employs TRBV18 and TRBJ1-3, with 10 positions matching TRBD1. Germline assignment: CDR1 KGHSH and CDR2 LQKENI. With 8 bases clipped from V and 0 bases from J, the junction kept 10 bases outside the gene matches. The CDR3 contains 17 residues. CDR3 bases: TGTGCCAGCCTTCGGACAGGGGGTACTTCCTCTGGAAACACCATATATTTT. Its translation: CASLRTGGTSSGNTIYF.

The gene calls are TRBV4-1 and TRBJ2-7; 8 positions match TRBD1. V shed 5 bases, J shed 2 bases, and the junction held 5 bases outside the gene matches. The CDR3 length is 14 residues. Germline V CDR1 and CDR2: MGHRA, YSYEKL. The CDR3 region has the DNA TGCGCCAGCAGCTCACAGGGGGGTACCTACGAGCAGTACTTC. The encoded protein is CASSSQGGTYEQYF.

The chain employs TRBV5-1 and TRBJ2-2, with D tentatively TRBD1 (6 bases). The CDR3 extends over 15 amino acids. The V and J ends lost 0 bases and 2 bases respectively, with 8 bases between them. CDR1 and CDR2 from the germline V gene are SGHRS and YFSETQ. In nucleotides, the CDR3 is TGCGCCAGCAGCTTGGTGGGGGCCAACACCGGGGAGCTGTTTTTT. Translating it yields CASSLVGANTGELFF.

This chain uses TRBV13 with TRBJ1-1; D is unclear. This CDR3 is 12 amino acids long. Per germline, CDR1 PRHDT and CDR2 FYEKMQ (reference sequence). V gave up 4 bases and J gave up 6 bases, with 9 bases separating them. CDR3 nucleotide sequence: TGTGCCAGCAGCTCTTACGGAGCTGAAGCTTTCTTT. As protein: CASSSYGAEAFF.

This chain joins TRBV30 and TRBJ2-7; D is perhaps TRBD1 (5 bases). CDR1 and CDR2 (germline): GTSNPN, SVGIG (reference sequence). Between the trimmed V and J ends, which lost 3 bases and 6 bases, there was a span of 18 bases. This CDR3 has 14 residues. This CDR3 is CAWSLNSGWAEQYF. For the CDR3, the DNA is TGTGCCTGGAGCCTCAATTCAGGGTGGGCCGAGCAGTACTTC.

The chain employs TRBV7-2 and TRBJ2-7, with a possible D match to TRBD1 (6 bases). The CDR3 is 14 residues long. V was trimmed by 6 bases and J by 2 bases, leaving 14 bases between them. CDR1 and CDR2 from the germline V gene are SGHTA and FQGNSA. CDR3 sequence: CASSQNAGAYEQYF. CDR3 DNA sequence: TGTGCCAGCAGTCAAAACGCAGGGGCCTACGAGCAGTACTTC.

V gene TRBV30 combines with J gene TRBJ1-6; D not resolved. Germline V gene data show CDR1 as GTSNPN and CDR2 as SVGIG (reference sequence). The CDR3 runs 14 residues. Trimming removed 3 bases from V and 4 bases from J, with 10 bases in between. This CDR3 reads CAWSTTRYNSPLHF. DNA for the CDR3: TGTGCCTGGAGCACGACAAGATATAATTCACCCCTCCACTTT.

The DNA for the CDR3 is TGTGCCAGCACCCCCCGCCGGGACACAGATACGCAGTATTTT. Protein product: CASTPRRDTDTQYF. The chain joins TRBV25-1 to TRBJ2-3; D is perhaps TRBD2 (5 bases). This CDR3 contains 14 residues. Deletions cut 7 bases from V and 2 bases from J, with 13 bases between. The germline CDR1 and CDR2 sequences are MGHDK and SYGVNS.

In this sample, this clone turned up a few times. CDR3 coding DNA: TGCAGCGTTGGGCCCCTGGGCGGCTACACCTTC. It translates to CSVGPLGGYTF. V is TRBV29-1 and J is TRBJ1-2; D not resolved. Germline V gives CDR1 SQVTM, CDR2 ANQGSEA. The ends were cut back, 4 bases at V and 8 bases at J, with 11 bases in the middle. The CDR3 has 11 residues.

The rearrangement joins TRBV10-3 to TRBJ1-5, with D unresolved. Germline assignment: CDR1 ENHRY and CDR2 SYGVKD. Deletions cut 3 bases from V and 1 base from J, with 7 bases between. This CDR3 region has 14 residues. CDR3 loop: CAISDYVSNQPQHF. The CDR3, as DNA: TGTGCCATCAGTGACTACGTAAGCAATCAGCCCCAGCATTTT.

The rearrangement uses TRBV2 and TRBJ1-1; D not resolved. The ends were cut back, 6 bases at V and 2 bases at J, with 13 bases in the middle. Germline V gene lookup returns CDR1 SNHLY and CDR2 FYNNEI. The CDR3 sequence is 14 residues long. The CDR3 loop is CASSDILRNTEAFF. CDR3 coding DNA: TGTGCCAGCAGCGACATTTTGAGAAACACTGAAGCTTTCTTT.

The J gene is TRBJ1-2, the V gene TRBV15; D perhaps matches TRBD1 (6 bases). CDR3 length: 18 amino acids. CDR1 is LNHNV, CDR2 YYDKDF, per germline (reference sequence). Trimming removed 6 bases from V and 5 bases from J, with 28 bases in between. CDR3 bases: TGTGCCACCAGTAGGGACAAAATTCCGAGGGGCCTACATTATGGCTACACCTTC. Amino acids: CATSRDKIPRGLHYGYTF. Variable domain in full (rest from reference TRBV15 and TRBJ1-2): DAMVIQNPRYQVTQFGKPVTLSCSQTLNHNVMYWYQQKSSQAPKLLFHYYDKDFNNEADTPDNFQSRRPNTSFCFLDIRSPGLGDTAMYLCATSRDKIPRGLHYGYTFGSGTRLTVV.

The V and J genes are TRBV7-9 and TRBJ1-3; 7 bases line up with TRBD1. CDR1 is SEHNR and CDR2 is FQNEAQ in the germline V gene (reference sequence). CDR3 size: 15 residues. The junction had 2 bases not matched to a gene; V was cut back by 3 bases and J by 0 bases. The CDR3 nucleotides read TGTGCCAGCAGCTTGGGGACAGCCTCTGGAAACACCATATATTTT. This translates into CASSLGTASGNTIYF.

The rearrangement joins TRBV27 to TRBJ1-1, with D possibly matching TRBD1 (6 bases). CDR3 length equals 13 residues. Trimming took off 7 bases at V and 4 bases at J, with 13 bases between the two ends. Germline CDR1 is MNHEY and CDR2 is SMNVEV (reference sequence). CDR3 region: CASKITGFTEAFF. CDR3 bases: TGTGCCAGCAAGATAACAGGGTTCACTGAAGCTTTCTTT.

The chain has TRBV2 and TRBJ1-4; unclear D gene. The germline CDR1 and CDR2 sequences are SNHLY and FYNNEI. This CDR3 contains 14 residues. V was pared by 3 bases and J by 5 bases, with 10 bases between. In DNA, the CDR3 is TGTGCCAGCAGTGATATTGGCAGAAATGAAAAACTGTTTTTT. Its translation: CASSDIGRNEKLFF.

The CDR3 reads CASSEIAFAEQYF. The CDR3 coding sequence is TGTGCCAGCAGTGAAATAGCCTTTGCCGAGCAGTACTTC. The chain couples TRBV6-1 to TRBJ2-7, with D uncertain. V lost 2 bases, J lost 6 bases, and 11 bases lay in between. CDR1 and CDR2 from the germline V gene are MNHNS and SASEGT. The CDR3 contains 13 residues.

The chain joins TRBV11-3 to TRBJ2-7, with TRBD1 identical over 10 bases. The CDR3 has 14 amino acids. Unmatched junction bases numbered 6, after V lost 5 bases and J lost 5 bases. In germline, CDR1 is SGHNT, CDR2 YENEEA. DNA of the CDR3: TGTGCCAGCAGCAGACAGGGGGCGCTCAACGAGCAGTACTTC. Amino acids: CASSRQGALNEQYF. Full variable domain (outside the CDR3, taken from reference TRBV11-3 and TRBJ2-7): EAGVVQSPRYKIIEKKQPVAFWCNPISGHNTLYWYLQNLGQGPELLIRYENEEAVDDSQLPKDRFSAERLKGVDSTLKIQPAELGDSAVYLCASSRQGALNEQYFGPGTRLTVT.